This TCR beta chain is from a study of CD8+CD57+ T cells in acquired aplastic anemia. Trimming took off 5 bases at V and 4 bases at J, with 18 bases between the two ends. This CDR3 spans 15 amino acids. Investigators profiled TCR beta VDJ and CDR3 from genomic DNA template. Each CDR3 protein is one row after TCRdb ran MiXCR on the reads. The sample contains just over 400,000 distinct CDR3 sequences, 55% to 75% of which appear only once. This TCR came from a human donor in good health, serving as a control. The sequenced sample consisted of sorted CD4+, CD8+, or CD8+CD57+ T cells (not recorded which) from PBMCs. The chain carries TRBV12-3 or TRBV12-4 and TRBJ2-7; D unresolved. CDR3 sequence (DNA): TGTGCCAGCAGTGTTTGGCAAGAGACCCAGTACGAGCAGTACTTC. The encoded protein is CASSVWQETQYEQYF.